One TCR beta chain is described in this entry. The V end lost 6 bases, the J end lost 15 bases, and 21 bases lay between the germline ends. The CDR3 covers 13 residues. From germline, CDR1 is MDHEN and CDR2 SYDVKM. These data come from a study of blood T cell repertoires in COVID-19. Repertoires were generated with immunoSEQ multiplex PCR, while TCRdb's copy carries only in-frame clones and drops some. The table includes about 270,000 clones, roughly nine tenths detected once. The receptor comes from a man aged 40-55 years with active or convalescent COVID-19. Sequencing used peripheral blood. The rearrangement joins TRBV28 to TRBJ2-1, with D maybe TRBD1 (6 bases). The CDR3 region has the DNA TGTGCCAGCAGCCCAGGGGACCTAGGGTCGTTGTTCTTC. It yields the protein CASSPGDLGSLFF.